This T cell receptor (beta chain) was identified in a study of cytotoxic CD8 clonotypes in ibrutinib-treated CLL. Study-wide results and caveats: At progression, clonality fell back toward baseline after rising at ibrutinib response.

TCRdb's copy holds only in-frame clones and misses some; the assay was immunoSEQ multiplex PCR. The sample has some 140,000 clones, about 85% seen once. The CDR3 spans 16 residues. Germline CDR1 reads MNHEY; CDR2 reads SVGAGI. With 4 bases removed from V and 1 base from J, the gap between germline ends came to 14 bases. As to this clone: The antigen remains unidentified.

This TCR was sampled from a human donor with chronic lymphocytic leukemia. The specimen comprised PBMCs, sampled after 24 months of ibrutinib treatment. The chain is built from TRBV6-5 and TRBJ1-3; tentatively, D is TRBD1 (5 bases). The CDR3 DNA follows: TGTGCCAGCAGTTGGGGGACGCAACCTTCTGGAAACACCATATATTTT. Protein sequence: CASSWGTQPSGNTIYF.